The rows below give T cell receptor beta chains drawn from one sample of a study of vaccination and CD4 T cells after COVID-19. TCRdb recomputed calls from the PCR reads with MiXCR, one row per CDR3 protein. The sample records roughly 20,000 distinct CDR3 sequences, 40% to 45% being singletons. The antigens these receptors bind are not known. Sequenced here: CD4+ T cells from blood, cultured in vitro, sampled after SARS-CoV-2 vaccination. Receptors were obtained from a human donor who had recovered from COVID-19. Both conserved end residues are part of each CDR3. D genes are given only for firm matches. A row's size may be missing; if present it is once, few, many or a size class.

v_gene	d_gene	abundance	j_gene	CDR3nt	CDR3aa
TRBV27	-	-	TRBJ2-7	TGTGCCAGCAGTTCGGTCCCAGGGCTCTACGAGCAGTACTTC	CASSSVPGLYEQYF
TRBV6-1	TRBD1	few	TRBJ1-2	TGTGCCAGCGGTGGGACAGGGGCTAACTATGGCTACACCTTC	CASGGTGANYGYTF
TRBV6-1	-	-	TRBJ1-2	TGTGCCAGCAGAAGGGCCGAATTCAACTATGGCTACACCTTC	CASRRAEFNYGYTF
TRBV20-1	-	-	TRBJ2-5	TGCAGTGCTCAAGGACAATGGAGGCAAGAGACCCAGTACTTC	CSAQGQWRQETQYF
TRBV12-3/TRBV12-4	TRBD2	-	TRBJ2-3	TGTGCCAGCAGTTTTGGACTAGCGGGAGCAGATACGCAGTATTTT	CASSFGLAGADTQYF
TRBV19	TRBD2	-	TRBJ2-1	TGTGCCAGTAGTATACTAGCGGGAGGCCAAATTTACAATGAGCAGTTCTTC	CASSILAGGQIYNEQFF
TRBV18	-	-	TRBJ1-1	TGTGCCAGCTCACCAAACATTGGGTCAGAAGAAGCTTTCTTT	CASSPNIGSEEAFF
TRBV20-1	-	few	TRBJ1-1	TGCAGTGCTAGAGATATCGGGCAGGGCTCACTTGAAGCTTTCTTT	CSARDIGQGSLEAFF
TRBV7-9	TRBD2	-	TRBJ2-7	TGTGCCAGCAGCTTAGTGTTGGCGGGAGGGCCGGGTGAGCAGTACTTC	CASSLVLAGGPGEQYF
TRBV20-1	TRBD2	few	TRBJ2-3	TGCAGTGCTCCTAGCGGGGCCACAGATACGCAGTATTTT	CSAPSGATDTQYF
TRBV27	-	-	TRBJ1-1	TGTGCCAGCAGTTTAAAGGTGGGAGTGAACACTGAAGCTTTCTTT	CASSLKVGVNTEAFF
TRBV28	-	-	TRBJ1-1	TGTGCCAGCAGTTGGCAGGGCCCGAACACTGAAGCTTTCTTT	CASSWQGPNTEAFF
TRBV6-2/TRBV6-3	-	-	TRBJ1-1	TGTGCCAGCAGGTTGTCAGGGAAGGGCACTGAAGCTTTCTTT	CASRLSGKGTEAFF
TRBV7-2	-	-	TRBJ1-6	TGTGCCAGCAGCCCCCGGGGGCGAAATAATTCACCCCTCCACTTT	CASSPRGRNNSPLHF
TRBV6-1	-	-	TRBJ2-1	TGTGCCAGCAGCAACCCCAGGGGGGCGAGCAATGAGCAGTTCTTC	CASSNPRGASNEQFF
TRBV18	-	-	TRBJ1-2	TGTGCCAGCTCACCCCTGGAAGCGGGGGGCTACACCTTC	CASSPLEAGGYTF
TRBV7-2	TRBD1	-	TRBJ2-5	TGTGCCAGCAGCTCTCCAACAATTAGGGGGCGAGAGACCCAGTACTTC	CASSSPTIRGRETQYF
TRBV2	TRBD1	once	TRBJ1-1	TGTGCCAGCAGTGAGGAGCCGGGACAGGGATCTGAAGCTTTCTTT	CASSEEPGQGSEAFF
TRBV5-1	TRBD2	-	TRBJ2-5	TGCGCCAGCAGCCCCGGGACTAGACCACTCCAAGAGACCCAGTACTTC	CASSPGTRPLQETQYF
TRBV20-1	-	few	TRBJ2-5	TGCAGTGCTAGAGTTGGGATAACCCAAGAGACCCAGTACTTC	CSARVGITQETQYF
TRBV7-2	-	once	TRBJ1-4	TGTGCCAGCAGCTACGGTTTCCTTGAAAAACTGTTTTTT	CASSYGFLEKLFF
TRBV7-2	-	-	TRBJ2-3	TGTGCCAGCACCGTGCCGAGCACAGATACGCAGTATTTT	CASTVPSTDTQYF
TRBV12-3/TRBV12-4	TRBD2	-	TRBJ2-1	TGTGCCAGCAGTTTGGGTAGCGGGGGATACAATGAGCAGTTCTTC	CASSLGSGGYNEQFF
TRBV20-1	TRBD1	-	TRBJ2-7	TGCAGTGCTAGAGATAGCCAGGGGGCCGAGCAGTACTTC	CSARDSQGAEQYF
TRBV14	-	-	TRBJ2-7	TGTGCCAGCAGCCAAGAATCGGGAAGCGTCTACGAGCAGTACTTC	CASSQESGSVYEQYF
TRBV21-1	-	-	TRBJ2-1	TGTGCCAGCAGCAACCGCCGCCGTAGGGATGAGCAGTTCTTC	CASSNRRRRDEQFF
TRBV5-1	TRBD2	-	TRBJ2-1	TGCGCCAGCAGCTTGGAAAGCGGGGCCCCCAATGAGCAGTTCTTC	CASSLESGAPNEQFF
TRBV2	-	few	TRBJ2-5	TGTGCCAGCTTAATAGCGGAGGGGGAAGAGACCCAGTACTTC	CASLIAEGEETQYF